The 14 T cell receptor beta chains listed next were all sequenced from one sample in a study of CD8+ T cells in alopecia areata. TCR sequencing used cDNA made by reverse transcription of extracted RNA. Data came from immunoSEQ multiplex PCR; TCRdb stores just in-frame clones and leaves some out. The sample holds about 150,000 clones, about 51% seen once. The sequencing here drew on CD8+ T cells sorted from blood, taken at week 0. The receptors were sampled from a human donor with alopecia areata.

The chain joins TRBV29-1 to TRBJ1-1; D ambiguous. CDR3 size: 13 residues. Trimming took off 3 bases at V and 7 bases at J, with 15 bases between the two ends. Germline lookup yields CDR1 SQVTM and CDR2 ANQGSEA. CDR3 in amino acids: CSVELVHQNEAFF. The CDR3 bases are TGCAGCGTTGAGCTGGTTCATCAGAATGAAGCTTTCTTT.

The J gene is TRBJ1-1, the V gene TRBV5-1; possible D gene TRBD1, 6 bases. V was cut by 6 bases and J by 6 bases, with 12 bases left in between. Per the germline V gene, CDR1 is SGHRS and CDR2 is YFSETQ. CDR3 length equals 12 residues. This chain's CDR3 is CASIGGGPEAFF. CDR3 nucleotides: TGCGCCAGCATAGGGGGAGGACCTGAAGCTTTCTTT. Supplemented by reference TRBV5-1 and TRBJ1-1, the full variable domain reads KAGVTQTPRYLIKTRGQQVTLSCSPISGHRSVSWYQQTPGQGLQFLFEYFSETQRNKGNFPGRFSGRQFSNSRSEMNVSTLELGDSALYLCASIGGGPEAFFGQGTRLTVV.

The rearrangement links TRBV29-1 to TRBJ1-1; D is unresolved. The CDR3 spans 11 residues. Deletions cut 5 bases from V and 0 bases from J, with 4 bases between. Germline V gene lookup returns CDR1 SQVTM and CDR2 ANQGSEA. The CDR3 DNA reads TGCAGCGTTTGGGTGAACACTGAAGCTTTCTTT. Its protein is CSVWVNTEAFF.

This chain uses TRBV4-3 with TRBJ2-7; D may be TRBD1 (5 bases). V lost 0 bases and J 6 bases, leaving 15 bases between the germline ends. Germline CDR1 reads LGHNA; CDR2 reads YSLEER. This CDR3 contains 15 residues. The CDR3 loop is CASSQDLTDWGEQYF. CDR3 in DNA: TGCGCCAGCAGCCAAGACCTGACAGATTGGGGCGAGCAGTACTTC.

The rearrangement uses TRBV19 and TRBJ2-7; the match to TRBD1 covers 10 bases. V lost 1 base, J lost 3 bases, and 3 bases stayed unmatched. Germline-derived CDR1 and CDR2 are LNHDA and SQIVND (reference sequence). CDR3 length: 15 residues. In nucleotides, the CDR3 is TGTGCCAGTAGTATAGGGACAGGGGGGAGCTACGAGCAGTACTTC. The encoded protein is CASSIGTGGSYEQYF. Variable domain in full (rest from reference TRBV19 and TRBJ2-7): DGGITQSPKYLFRKEGQNVTLSCEQNLNHDAMYWYRQDPGQGLRLIYYSQIVNDFQKGDIAEGYSVSREKKESFPLTVTSAQKNPTAFYLCASSIGTGGSYEQYFGPGTRLTVT.

This clone came up a few times. J is TRBJ2-1 and V is TRBV7-9; maybe TRBD2 (5 bases). Germline V lookup: CDR1 SEHNR, CDR2 FQNEAQ (reference sequence). V lost 5 bases to trimming and J lost 5 bases, with 13 bases between them. This CDR3 contains 14 residues. The CDR3 region is CASSPWTDNNEQFF. CDR3 coding DNA: TGTGCCAGCAGCCCATGGACTGATAACAATGAGCAGTTCTTC.

This chain joins TRBV11-2 and TRBJ1-1; possibly TRBD1 for D (6 bases). Germline loops: CDR1 SGHAT, CDR2 FQNNGV. The CDR3 has 15 amino acids. Trimming cost V 5 bases and J 5 bases, with 18 bases left between them. CDR3 protein: CASSEQGSVDTEAFF. The CDR3 DNA sequence: TGTGCCAGCAGCGAACAGGGATCGGTCGATACTGAAGCTTTCTTT.

This rearrangement joins TRBV7-9 to TRBJ1-2, with 11 bases identical to TRBD1. CDR3 length: 16 residues. In germline, CDR1 is SEHNR, CDR2 FQNEAQ (reference sequence). The V segment lost 5 bases and the J segment 6 bases; nucleotides outside the gene matches: 11. As DNA, the CDR3 is TGTGCCAGCAGCGTCAGGACAGGGGGCGATTTGGATGGCTACACCTTC. As protein: CASSVRTGGDLDGYTF.

This clone was recorded a few times. V and J are TRBV7-9 and TRBJ1-1; D gene ambiguous. The germline V gene has CDR1 SEHNR and CDR2 FQNEAQ (reference sequence). The CDR3 is made up of 14 amino acids. Trimming pared 5 bases from V and 1 base from J, leaving 11 bases between. As DNA, the CDR3 is TGTGCCAGCAGCCCAGGACGGGCGAACACTGAAGCTTTCTTT. This codes for CASSPGRANTEAFF.

The chain couples TRBV29-1 to TRBJ2-2, with 15 bases aligning to TRBD2. J lost 2 bases, V lost 3 bases, and 4 bases had no gene match. This CDR3 comprises 17 residues. Per the germline V gene, CDR1 is SQVTM and CDR2 is ANQGSEA. CDR3 sequence reads: CSVDGTSGGLNTGELFF. CDR3 coding DNA: TGCAGCGTTGACGGGACTAGCGGGGGGCTAAACACCGGGGAGCTGTTTTTT.

The V gene is TRBV7-9, the J gene TRBJ1-4, with TRBD1 as a possible D gene (5 bases). This CDR3 is built from 15 residues. The germline V and J ends were trimmed by 2 bases and 7 bases, with 14 bases remaining between them. Germline V gene lookup returns CDR1 SEHNR and CDR2 FQNEAQ (reference sequence). CDR3 nucleotides: TGTGCCAGCAGCTTAATCCAGGGAGGGAGTGAAAAACTGTTTTTT. Protein product: CASSLIQGGSEKLFF.

This sequence joins TRBV30 and TRBJ2-7, with a tentative D call TRBD1 (6 bases). This CDR3 region has 14 residues. V was shortened by 0 bases and J by 5 bases, with 14 bases between the two germline ends. Germline CDR1 reads GTSNPN; CDR2 reads SVGIG (reference sequence). CDR3 coding DNA: TGTGCCTGGAGTGTTGCCCAGGGGTCCCACGAGCAGTACTTC. This sequence encodes CAWSVAQGSHEQYF.

This chain uses TRBV4-3 with TRBJ2-7, with TRBD1 matching over 9 bases. V trimming: 0 bases; J trimming: 3 bases; junction bases outside the gene matches: 6. CDR1 and CDR2 (germline): LGHNA, YSLEER. This CDR3 is built from 16 residues. Here the CDR3 DNA reads TGCGCCAGCAGCCAAGACCTCGGGACAGGGTTCTACGAGCAGTACTTC. This gives the protein CASSQDLGTGFYEQYF.

The chain employs TRBV30 and TRBJ1-5; weak D call: TRBD1 (5 bases). Deletions cut 0 bases from V and 7 bases from J, with 13 bases between. CDR3 size: 14 residues. CDR1 and CDR2 (germline): GTSNPN, SVGIG (reference sequence). The CDR3 loop reads CAWSVGDGLQPQHF. In DNA form, the CDR3 reads TGTGCCTGGAGTGTTGGGGACGGACTACAGCCCCAGCATTTT.